This T cell receptor beta chain is from a study of blood T cell repertoires in COVID-19. Study-level information: T cells, B-cell-depleted T cells, or PBMCs supplied cDNA or gDNA.

The assay was immunoSEQ multiplex PCR, and TCRdb's table has in-frame clones only and misses some. Among under 150,000 clones, around 89% were seen once, and the ten largest hold less than 20%. The CDR3 runs to 15 residues. V lost 3 bases, J lost 7 bases, and 9 bases stayed unmatched. Germline values: CDR1 LNHDA, CDR2 SQIVND (reference sequence). The chain combines TRBV19 with TRBJ2-1, with 7 bases matching TRBD2. The source is a man aged 45 to 65 with active or convalescent COVID-19. The sample was peripheral blood. The CDR3 region has the DNA TGTGCCAGTAGTATCCCCAGGGAGGGTAGAAATGAGCAGTTCTTC. Translation gives CASSIPREGRNEQFF.